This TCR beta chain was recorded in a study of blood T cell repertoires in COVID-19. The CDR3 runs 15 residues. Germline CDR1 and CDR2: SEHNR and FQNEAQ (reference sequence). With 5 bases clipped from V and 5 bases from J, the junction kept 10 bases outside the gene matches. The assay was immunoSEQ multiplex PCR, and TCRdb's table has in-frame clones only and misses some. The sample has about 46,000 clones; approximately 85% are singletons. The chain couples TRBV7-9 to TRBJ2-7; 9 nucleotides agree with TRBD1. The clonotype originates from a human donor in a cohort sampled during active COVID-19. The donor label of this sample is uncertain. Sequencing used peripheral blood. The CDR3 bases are TGTGCCAGCAGCCGTCACCGGGACAGGGAGGACGAGCAGTACTTC. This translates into CASSRHRDREDEQYF.